This T cell receptor beta chain was retrieved from a study of T cells in Graves' hyperthyroidism and ophthalmopathy. Broader study findings: Blood also carried most thyroid clonotypes expanded above 0.001.

Note on this clonotype: Its antigen is not known.

V lost 2 bases and J lost 6, with 19 bases in between. The CDR3 is 16 residues long. The germline gives CDR1 DFQATT, CDR2 SNEGSKA (reference sequence). The CDR3 regions of TCR beta were amplified from RNA transcripts. In the first-round RT-PCR of the TCR CDR3, the HTBI primer set was used. TCRdb re-derived calls from the multiplex PCR reads in MiXCR, one entry per CDR3 protein. The sample lists 550,000 to 650,000 distinct CDR3 sequences; approximately 15% were seen once. Sequencing was done on a sample of blood. This TCR came from a woman aged 30 to 39 with Graves' hyperthyroidism that later progressed to Graves' ophthalmopathy. The genes are TRBV20-1 and TRBJ1-4; no firm D call. DNA of the CDR3: TGCAGTGCTAGAAATGAAGTGGGCAGGATGGATGAAAAACTGTTTTTT. It translates to CSARNEVGRMDEKLFF.